This T cell receptor (beta chain) was found in a study of T cell responses to AZD1222 COVID-19 vaccine. On the study more broadly: Pooling of second doses given at about 4 or about 12 weeks was done. Study observations and caveats: Distributed over spike, vaccine-associated CD4 TCRs predominated at 160-218 and 743-854. There were mostly white British donors and more females than males, and clonal diversity was possibly underestimated. Of spike-specific TCRs, nearly half reportedly target regions left unmutated in variants.

The assay was immunoSEQ multiplex PCR, and TCRdb's table has in-frame clones only and misses some. The top ten hold under 1.5% of the sample, which has around 130,000 clones, about nine tenths seen once. CDR3 length: 11 amino acids. V was cut by 5 bases and J by 2 bases, with 3 bases left in between. As to this clone: The antigen remains unidentified. The sample contains more than one DNA sequence encoding this CDR3.

The sample was peripheral blood, taken on day 0 of AZD1222 vaccination. The genes are TRBV12-3 or TRBV12-4 and TRBJ2-5; unclear D gene. The TCR comes from an adult in good health. DNA for the CDR3: TGTGCCAGCAGTCTGCAAGAGACCCAGTACTTC. Translating gives CASSLQETQYF.